The 9 T cell receptor beta chains in this list originate from one sample, sequenced in a study of early stage breast cancer tumors. This table comes from immunoSEQ multiplex PCR, and its TCRdb copy is limited to in-frame clones, with some not included. The profile covers around 30,000 clones, with 65% to 75% appearing a single time and roughly 33% taken by the ten largest. The sample was blood. These receptors all come from a person aged 45 to 59 with breast cancer.

The genes are TRBV5-1 and TRBJ2-3, with TRBD2 identical over 7 bases. Per the germline V gene, CDR1 is SGHRS and CDR2 is YFSETQ. CDR3 size: 15 residues. The V gene end was trimmed by 4 bases and the J gene end by 3 bases; junction bases not matched to a gene: 8. CDR3 sequence (DNA): TGCGCCAGCAGCCAGATGGCTAGCGGAACAGATACGCAGTATTTT. It translates to CASSQMASGTDTQYF.

The V call is TRBV7-2, the J call TRBJ2-7, with TRBD2 identical over 7 bases. The CDR3 totals 14 residues. Germline assignment: CDR1 SGHTA and CDR2 FQGNSA. After removal of 6 bases from V and 3 bases from J, the junction contained 8 bases not matched to a gene. This chain's CDR3 is CASRSSGLHYEQYF. The DNA for the CDR3 is TGTGCCAGCAGGTCCTCGGGACTACACTACGAGCAGTACTTC.

This clone was observed a handful of times. V and J are TRBV20-1 and TRBJ2-7; D remains ambiguous. The CDR3 covers 11 residues. Looked up from germline, CDR1 is DFQATT and CDR2 is SNEGSKA (reference sequence). V lost 3 bases and J 2 bases, leaving 5 bases between the germline ends. The CDR3 DNA sequence: TGCAGTGCTAGTGTGGCCTACGAGCAGTACTTC. It is translated as CSASVAYEQYF.

The chain carries TRBV5-1 and TRBJ1-4, with D possibly matching TRBD1 (6 bases). This CDR3 has 20 amino acids. The germline V gene encodes CDR1 SGHRS and CDR2 YFSETQ. V dropped 3 bases and J dropped 0 bases, with 24 bases sitting between them. CDR3 in DNA: TGCGCCAGCAGCTATACCTCGGACAGAAAGCTTTATGCAACTAATGAAAAACTGTTTTTT. This translates into CASSYTSDRKLYATNEKLFF.

The chain employs TRBV4-2 and TRBJ2-5; 8 bases match TRBD2. V was clipped by 1 base and J by 5 bases; unmatched bases: 9. The CDR3 loop spans 16 amino acids. Germline V gene data show CDR1 as LGHNA and CDR2 as YNFKEQ. The CDR3 here is CASSQGSEAGVETQYF. Written as DNA, the CDR3 is TGTGCCAGCAGCCAAGGCAGTGAAGCGGGAGTTGAGACCCAGTACTTC.

This clone was recorded many times. J is TRBJ1-5 and V is TRBV19; D is uncertain. Trimming removed 3 bases from V and 0 bases from J, with 9 bases in between. Germline V CDR1 and CDR2: LNHDA, SQIVND (reference sequence). The CDR3 runs 15 residues. In DNA, the CDR3 is TGTGCCAGTAGTATCGGGCAGCATAGCAATCAGCCCCAGCATTTT. Translation: CASSIGQHSNQPQHF.

The V call is TRBV14, the J call TRBJ2-1; D remains unclear. With 0 bases removed from V and 11 bases from J, the gap between germline ends came to 5 bases. The germline V gene has CDR1 SGHDN and CDR2 FVKESK. This CDR3 has 11 residues. DNA for the CDR3: TGTGCCAGCAGCCAAGAACGCCAGCAGTTCTTC. Protein: CASSQERQQFF.

In nucleotides, the CDR3 is TGTGCCAGCAGCCCAAGCCCCCGACAGAACACCGGGGAGCTGTTTTTT. Translating gives CASSPSPRQNTGELFF. The chain carries TRBV5-4 and TRBJ2-2; D remains ambiguous. With 4 bases removed from V and 1 base from J, the gap between germline ends came to 14 bases. The CDR3 sequence is 16 residues long. Germline assignment: CDR1 SGHNT and CDR2 YYREEE (reference sequence).

This clone turned up a few times. This sequence joins TRBV7-9 and TRBJ2-3, with D perhaps TRBD1 (6 bases). The V gene's germline CDR1 is SEHNR and CDR2 FQNEAQ (reference sequence). Trimming stripped 6 bases from V and 1 base from J, with 14 bases between. This CDR3 has 15 amino acids. CDR3 residues: CASREQGLGTDTQYF. The CDR3 DNA follows: TGTGCCAGCAGAGAACAGGGTTTGGGCACAGATACGCAGTATTTT.